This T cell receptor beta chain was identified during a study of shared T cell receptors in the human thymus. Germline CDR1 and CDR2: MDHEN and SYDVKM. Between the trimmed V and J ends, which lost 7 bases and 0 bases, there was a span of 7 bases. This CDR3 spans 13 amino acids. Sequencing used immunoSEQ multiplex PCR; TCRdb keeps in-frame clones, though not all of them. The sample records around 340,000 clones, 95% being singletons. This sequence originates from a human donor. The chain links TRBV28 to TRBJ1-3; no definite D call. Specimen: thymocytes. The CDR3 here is CASNGGSGNTIYF. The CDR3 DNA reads TGTGCCAGCAACGGAGGCTCTGGAAACACCATATATTTT.